Listed below are T cell receptor beta chains from one sample, sequenced in a study of monozygotic twins with cystic fibrosis. TCRdb's table, derived via immunoSEQ multiplex PCR, lists solely in-frame clones and lacks some. In the table there are around 10,000 clones, around 95% of which are singletons. Sequencing was done on a sample of blood. The receptors were gathered from a boy younger than 18 with cystic fibrosis. Both conserved end residues are part of each CDR3. D genes are given only for firm matches. Some rows mark clone size as missing; the rest say once, few, many or name a class of expanded clone.

>TRBJ2-5|TRBV11-2|TRBD2|NA
TGTGCCAGCAGCTTAGCGGGAGGATACCAAGAGACCCAGTACTTC
CASSLAGGYQETQYF
>TRBJ1-4|TRBV19|NA|NA
TGTGCCAGTTATGTCTTTGCAACTAATGAAAAACTGTTTTTT
CASYVFATNEKLFF
>TRBJ1-1|TRBV29-1|NA|NA
TGCAGCGTCGAGATACAGGGGAACACTGAAGCTTTCTTT
CSVEIQGNTEAFF
>TRBJ1-5|TRBV6-1|TRBD1|NA
TGTGCCAGCAGTGAGGGCCCGGGACAGGGGTACGATCAGCCCCAGCATTTT
CASSEGPGQGYDQPQHF
>TRBJ1-6|TRBV5-4|NA|NA
TGTGCCAGCAGCTTGGGAGACCGTAATTCACCCCTCCACTTT
CASSLGDRNSPLHF
>TRBJ2-1|TRBV5-3|TRBD2|NA
TGTGCCAGAAGCTTGGCGCGGGGGGGCTGCAATGAGCAGTTCTTC
CARSLARGGCNEQFF
>TRBJ2-6|TRBV7-3|NA|NA
TGTGCCAGCAGCCCCCCTGGGGGCGCATTTGGGGCCAACGTCCTGACTTTC
CASSPPGGAFGANVLTF
>TRBJ2-7|TRBV27|TRBD2|NA
TGTGCCAGCAGTACACCGGGACTAGGGTCCTACGAGCAGTACTTC
CASSTPGLGSYEQYF
>TRBJ1-5|TRBV5-8|TRBD1|NA
TGTGCCAGCAGCTACAGGGGTAACAATCAGCCCCAGCATTTT
CASSYRGNNQPQHF
>TRBJ2-1|TRBV5-4|NA|NA
TGTGCCAGCAGCGATCCGAGCTCCTACAATGAGCAGTTCTTC
CASSDPSSYNEQFF
>TRBJ1-2|TRBV5-5|NA|NA
TGTGCCAGCAGGATTCGGGACGCAGCTAACTATGGCTACACCTTC
CASRIRDAANYGYTF
>TRBJ2-1|TRBV5-1|NA|NA
TGCGCCAGCAGCCTCGGGGCGGGGGCTTTCAATGAGCAGTTCTTC
CASSLGAGAFNEQFF
>TRBJ2-7|TRBV29-1|NA|NA
TGCAGCGTTGAAAGGGGTACCGAGCAGTACTTC
CSVERGTEQYF
>TRBJ2-1|TRBV2|NA|NA
TGTGCCAGCAGTGGGGGCAGAGTAGTGTTGGCTGCCAATGAGCAGTTCTTC
CASSGGRVVLAANEQFF
>TRBJ2-7|TRBV30|NA|NA
TGTGCCTGGAGCGAAGGGGTTCCGGGGGAGCAGTACTTC
CAWSEGVPGEQYF
>TRBJ2-7|TRBV27|TRBD1|NA
TGTGCCAGCAGTCTAGCAGGGGGACAGGGGGCTTTGGGGCAGTACTTC
CASSLAGGQGALGQYF
>TRBJ2-5|TRBV2|NA|NA
TGTGCCAGCAGTGGGGTAAGGGGAGAGACCCAGTACTTC
CASSGVRGETQYF
>TRBJ2-3|TRBV5-4|NA|once
TGTGCCAGCAGCTGGGGAGGGGGTACGCAGTATTTT
CASSWGGGTQYF
>TRBJ1-6|TRBV5-6|TRBD1|NA
TGTGCCAGCGGTACAGGGGTTCGGAATTCACCCCTCCACTTT
CASGTGVRNSPLHF
>TRBJ2-3|TRBV6-1|TRBD1|NA
TGTGCCAGCACCTCACAGGGGGCCACAGATACGCAGTATTTT
CASTSQGATDTQYF
>TRBJ2-3|TRBV9|NA|once
TGTGCCAGCAGCGATAGATGGGGATTAGGCACAGATACGCAGTATTTT
CASSDRWGLGTDTQYF
>TRBJ1-4|TRBV27|TRBD1|NA
TGTGCCAGCAGTTTCGAGGGACAGGGGGGAGAAAAACTGTTTTTT
CASSFEGQGGEKLFF
>TRBJ1-2|TRBV6-6|NA|NA
TGTGCCAGCAGTCGCCGGACAGAGACTAACTATGGCTACACCTTC
CASSRRTETNYGYTF
>TRBJ2-1|TRBV27|NA|once
TGTGCCAGCAGTTTAACAGTCGCAGGCCAAAATGAGCAGTTCTTC
CASSLTVAGQNEQFF
>TRBJ1-2|TRBV29-1|NA|once
TGCAGCGTTGAAAAGGCAATTAACTATGGCTACACCTTC
CSVEKAINYGYTF
>TRBJ2-7|TRBV2|TRBD1|NA
TGTGCCAGCAGCCGAGGGACAGGGGGCTACGAGCAGTACTTC
CASSRGTGGYEQYF
>TRBJ1-1|TRBV7-9|NA|NA
TGTGCCAGCAGCTTGCCGGGGACGAACACTGAAGCTTTCTTT
CASSLPGTNTEAFF
>TRBJ2-7|TRBV18|TRBD1|NA
TGTGCCAGCTCACCGCAGGGACAGGGTCACGAGCAGTACTTC
CASSPQGQGHEQYF
>TRBJ1-3|TRBV21-1|NA|once
TGTGCCCTTAGGAAGGGGGGGGTCTGTGGAAACACCATATATTTT
CALRKGGVCGNTIYF
>TRBJ2-5|TRBV9|NA|once
TGTGCCAGCAGCGTAGGTTCCCGGGAAGAGACCCAGTACTTC
CASSVGSREETQYF
>TRBJ2-7|TRBV27|NA|NA
TGTGCCAGCAGTTTAGGTGCCGTGATAGGGGAGCAGTACTTC
CASSLGAVIGEQYF
>TRBJ1-3|TRBV4-1|NA|NA
TGCGCCAGCAGCCAAGAGCTCACAGGGACCAGAAACACCATATATTTT
CASSQELTGTRNTIYF
>TRBJ2-7|TRBV7-3|NA|NA
TGTGCCAGCAGCTTTGAATTCGGCTACGAGCAGTACTTC
CASSFEFGYEQYF
>TRBJ2-1|TRBV5-1|NA|NA
TGCGCCAGCAGCTGGGACCTAGCGAACTCCTACAATGAGCAGTTCTTC
CASSWDLANSYNEQFF
>TRBJ1-1|TRBV7-2|NA|NA
TGTGCCAGCAGCTTGGACCTTCGGACCGAAGCTTTCTTT
CASSLDLRTEAFF
>TRBJ1-5|TRBV6-1|NA|once
TGTGCCATCGGACAAGGGGACGCAGGGCCCCAGCATTTT
CAIGQGDAGPQHF
>TRBJ2-7|TRBV25-1|NA|NA
TGTGCCAGCAGTGAGAGGGGACGAGGGTTCGCCTACGAGCAGTACTTC
CASSERGRGFAYEQYF
>TRBJ2-3|TRBV5-1|TRBD1|NA
TGCGCCAGCATCCTTGGGACAGGGGGTTACACAGATACGCAGTATTTT
CASILGTGGYTDTQYF
>TRBJ2-1|TRBV4-1|TRBD1|NA
TGCGCCAGCAGCCAAGGACGACAGGGGACAAACAATGAGCAGTTCTTC
CASSQGRQGTNNEQFF
>TRBJ1-5|TRBV30|NA|NA
TGTGCCTGGAATCTGGACGCGGATCAGCCCCAGCATTTT
CAWNLDADQPQHF
>TRBJ2-7|TRBV2|NA|NA
TGTGCCAGCAGTGATAACGTCCGGTACGAGCAGTACTTC
CASSDNVRYEQYF
>TRBJ2-3|TRBV30|NA|NA
TGTGCCTGGAGTGATTACGACCTGTATACGCAGTATTTT
CAWSDYDLYTQYF
>TRBJ2-5|TRBV18|NA|NA
TGTGCCAGCTCAGCAAGAGCTAAAGAGACCCAGTACTTC
CASSARAKETQYF
>TRBJ2-5|TRBV5-1|TRBD2|NA
TGCGCCAGCAGCAGCCGACTAGCGGCACAAGAGACCCAGTACTTC
CASSSRLAAQETQYF
>TRBJ2-2|TRBV7-9|TRBD1|NA
TGTGCCAGCAGCTTAACAGGGGGCAGCACCGGGGAGCTGTTTTTT
CASSLTGGSTGELFF
>TRBJ2-3|TRBV5-1|NA|NA
TGCGCCAGCAGCTTGACCCGGGACCGCCCCACAGATACGCAGTATTTT
CASSLTRDRPTDTQYF
>TRBJ1-5|TRBV6-6|NA|NA
TGTGCCAGCAGCCGACAGAATAGCAATCAGCCCCAGCATTTT
CASSRQNSNQPQHF
>TRBJ2-1|TRBV9|NA|NA
TGTGCCAGCAGCGTAGGTGGGGGCCACTATGAGCAGTTCTTC
CASSVGGGHYEQFF
>TRBJ2-6|TRBV18|NA|NA
TGTGCCAGCTCACCCCTCAAGCTCTCTGGGGCCAACGTCCTGACTTTC
CASSPLKLSGANVLTF
>TRBJ1-1|TRBV19|TRBD1|NA
TGTGCCAGTAGTCTCGGGACAGTCAACACTGAAGCTTTCTTT
CASSLGTVNTEAFF
>TRBJ2-6|TRBV5-1|TRBD1|NA
TGCGCCAGCAGCGCGGCCGGGACAGGGGATTCTGGGGCCAACGTCCTGACTTTC
CASSAAGTGDSGANVLTF